This T cell receptor beta chain was obtained from a study of T cells in Graves' hyperthyroidism and ophthalmopathy. Study-level information: Upon initial diagnosis and before any treatment, peripheral blood was collected. General study results and limits: Through a model of 13 V-J features, ophthalmopathy was separated from stable hyperthyroidism. Model-based prediction identified ophthalmopathy a median about 6.8 months prior to its onset.

This clonotype was observed a few times. What it recognizes is unknown. RNA transcripts gave rise to amplified TCR beta CDR3 regions. HTBI primers were used for first-round RT-PCR of the TCR CDR3. TCRdb redid the calling of the multiplex PCR reads with MiXCR, one entry per CDR3 protein. The sample lists 530,000 or so distinct CDR3 sequences, roughly 18% occurring once. Unmatched junction bases numbered 14, after V lost 5 bases and J lost 7 bases. Germline lookup yields CDR1 LNHDA and CDR2 SQIVND (reference sequence). The CDR3 length is 17 residues. Extraction of PBMCs used 8.5 to 10 ml of fresh peripheral blood.

V and J are TRBV19 and TRBJ1-5, with 10 bases identical to TRBD1. What was sequenced was blood. This TCR derives from a woman younger than 35 with Graves' ophthalmopathy. DNA of the CDR3: TGTGCCAGTAGTGAACTCTCAGGGACAGGGGCGAGGCAGCCCCAGCATTTT. Amino acids: CASSELSGTGARQPQHF.